The 29 T cell receptor beta chains reported below all come from one sample, sequenced in a study of blood T cell repertoires in COVID-19 (dated by TCRdb to 2018 to 2020). Libraries came from the immunoSEQ multiplex PCR assay. TCRdb took over this immuneACCESS table, retaining in-frame rearrangements with V and J assigned. Such tables are incomplete; in checked studies, under half of the missing clones stem from an unresolved V gene, and the remainder is unexplained. The sample table contains about 140,000 clones; only one count was recorded for approximately 81% of them. Around 8.4% of the sample belongs to the ten largest clones. The sample was peripheral blood. These receptors originate from a human donor in a cohort sampled during active COVID-19.

The J gene is TRBJ2-3, the V gene TRBV19, with D possibly matching TRBD2 (6 bases). From germline, CDR1 is LNHDA and CDR2 SQIVND (reference sequence). Trimming pared 5 bases from V and 3 bases from J, leaving 12 bases between. This CDR3 is 14 amino acids long. The CDR3 nucleotides are TGTGCCAGTAGTTCGACTAGTGCTACAGATACGCAGTATTTT. Its protein product is CASSSTSATDTQYF.

A remark on this clone: One junction end does not reproduce the germline sequence, and a read error may be involved. The chain employs TRBV7-3 and TRBJ2-7; perhaps TRBD2 as D (6 bases). The V gene's germline CDR1 is SGHTA and CDR2 FQGTGA. The CDR3 loop spans 12 amino acids. The CDR3 spells CASSEAGGAKFF. The CDR3 bases are TGTGCCAGCAGCGAGGCCGGCGGGGCCAAATTCTTC.

This chain joins TRBV9 and TRBJ2-7; D unresolved. CDR1 is SGDLS, CDR2 YYNGEE, per germline. With 3 bases removed from V and 0 bases from J, the gap between germline ends came to 10 bases. The CDR3 totals 14 residues. CDR3 in amino acids: CASSALSTSYEQYF. The CDR3, as DNA: TGTGCCAGCAGCGCCCTAAGTACCTCCTACGAGCAGTACTTC.

The J gene is TRBJ2-7, the V gene TRBV9; 7 nucleotides agree with TRBD1. This CDR3 region has 15 residues. The J segment lost 1 base and the V segment lost 0 bases, leaving 4 bases of the junction unmatched. Germline CDR1 reads SGDLS; CDR2 reads YYNGEE. CDR3: CASSVEGTASYEQYF. The CDR3 bases are TGTGCCAGCAGCGTAGAAGGGACAGCTTCCTACGAGCAGTACTTC.

This clone appeared a few times. The rearrangement uses TRBV7-9 and TRBJ1-5; 9 nucleotides match TRBD1. V trimming: 5 bases; J trimming: 4 bases; junction bases outside the gene matches: 3. The length of the CDR3 is 14 residues. CDR1 and CDR2 from the germline V gene are SEHNR and FQNEAQ (reference sequence). The CDR3 reads CASSPGTGNQPQHF. CDR3 nucleotide sequence: TGTGCCAGCAGCCCCGGGACAGGGAATCAGCCCCAGCATTTT.

The V and J genes are TRBV2 and TRBJ2-5; TRBD1 matches 7 bases. This CDR3 region has 15 residues. Trimming took 3 bases from V and 0 from J; bases not matched to a gene: 4. Germline lookup yields CDR1 SNHLY and CDR2 FYNNEI. CDR3 loop: CASSDRGQHQETQYF. In nucleotides, the CDR3 is TGTGCCAGCAGTGACCGGGGACAGCACCAAGAGACCCAGTACTTC.

The rearrangement links TRBV28 to TRBJ2-4, with 12 positions matching TRBD2. Germline assignment: CDR1 MDHEN and CDR2 SYDVKM. CDR3 size: 19 residues. Trimming at V came to 3 bases and at J to 0 bases, leaving 9 bases not matched to a gene. The CDR3, as DNA: TGTGCCAGCAGTTTCCTCGGACTAGCGGGGACCCTAGCCAAAAACATTCAGTACTTC. It yields the protein CASSFLGLAGTLAKNIQYF.

The V gene is TRBV5-1, the J gene TRBJ1-1; maybe TRBD1 (5 bases). The CDR3 has 17 residues. Germline V gene sequence: CDR1 SGHRS, CDR2 YFSETQ. The V end was cut by 6 bases, the J end by 6 bases, with 27 bases between. The CDR3 region has the DNA TGCGCCAGCACCACGGGGGAGGGGTTGGTGGAACGCGCTGAAGCTTTCTTT. This codes for CASTTGEGLVERAEAFF.

This clone was found a few times. This chain connects TRBV5-5 to TRBJ2-7; D perhaps matches TRBD1 (5 bases). The CDR3 consists of 12 residues. Germline CDR1 and CDR2: SGHKS and YYEKEE (reference sequence). With 6 bases removed from V and 2 bases from J, the gap between germline ends came to 9 bases. CDR3 residues: CASKMDTYEQYF. The CDR3, as DNA: TGTGCCAGCAAGATGGACACCTACGAGCAGTACTTC.

The V and J genes are TRBV6-2 or TRBV6-3 and TRBJ2-2, with TRBD2 identical over 10 bases. Germline assignment: CDR1 MNHEY and CDR2 SVGEGT. The CDR3 runs to 18 residues. Trimming cost V 0 bases and J 8 bases; bases outside gene matches: 12. The DNA for the CDR3 is TGTGCCAGCAGTTACTCCAACCCGGGACTAGCGATGATTGGGGAGCTGTTTTTT. It yields the protein CASSYSNPGLAMIGELFF.

This sequence joins TRBV2 and TRBJ2-7; D may be TRBD2 (5 bases). CDR1 and CDR2 from the germline V gene are SNHLY and FYNNEI. This CDR3 comprises 14 residues. Trimming removed 9 bases at V and 0 bases at J, with 15 bases between. In DNA form, the CDR3 reads TGTGCCAGTGAGGACTCGACCCCCTCCTACGAGCAGTACTTC. Its translation is CASEDSTPSYEQYF.

This clone showed up just a few times. Other DNA sequences from this sample encode an identical CDR3 as well. The V gene is TRBV20-1, the J gene TRBJ1-2; TRBD1 is a possible D gene (6 bases). Per the germline V gene, CDR1 is DFQATT and CDR2 is SNEGSKA (reference sequence). Trimming took off 3 bases at V and 4 bases at J, with 6 bases between the two ends. The CDR3 runs to 11 residues. CDR3 sequence: CSARGAYGYTF. Written as DNA, the CDR3 is TGCAGTGCTAGGGGGGCCTATGGCTACACCTTC.

The genes are TRBV7-2 and TRBJ2-6, with D possibly TRBD2 on 6 matching bases. This CDR3 contains 15 residues. The V end was cut by 3 bases, the J end by 3 bases, with 9 bases between. Germline V gene lookup returns CDR1 SGHTA and CDR2 FQGNSA. The CDR3 loop is CASSFRGSGANVLTF. The CDR3 DNA sequence: TGTGCCAGCAGCTTCCGGGGGAGTGGGGCCAACGTCCTGACTTTC.

The chain carries TRBV6-6 and TRBJ2-5, with D unclear. V dropped 0 bases and J dropped 1 base, with 12 bases sitting between them. Germline assignment: CDR1 MNHNY and CDR2 SVGAGI (reference sequence). The CDR3 length is 16 residues. The CDR3 region has the DNA TGTGCCAGCAGTTACTCGAGTCCGAGGTTCCAAGAGACCCAGTACTTC. Protein: CASSYSSPRFQETQYF.

The rearrangement links TRBV4-3 to TRBJ2-1; D is possibly TRBD1 (6 bases). Per germline, CDR1 LGHNA and CDR2 YSLEER. Deletions cut 1 base from V and 5 bases from J, with 18 bases between. CDR3 length equals 17 residues. The CDR3, as DNA: TGCGCCAGCAGCCAAGTACCCCAGGGGCCCGTAGACAATGAGCAGTTCTTC. Its translation: CASSQVPQGPVDNEQFF.

About this clone: Other DNA sequences within the sample encode an identical CDR3. CDR3 loop: CASSLVGQGSYEQYF. CDR3 nucleotide sequence: TGTGCCAGCAGCCTAGTGGGGCAGGGTTCCTACGAGCAGTACTTC. The chain combines TRBV7-9 with TRBJ2-7, with a weak D call TRBD1 (5 bases). The CDR3 spans 15 residues. Deletions cut 5 bases from V and 1 base from J, with 15 bases between. CDR1 is SEHNR and CDR2 is FQNEAQ in the germline V gene (reference sequence).

This clone showed up just a few times. The chain carries TRBV7-3 and TRBJ2-1; TRBD2 matches 10 bases. The J segment lost 4 bases and the V segment lost 1 base, leaving 1 base of the junction unmatched. CDR1 and CDR2 from the germline V gene are SGHTA and FQGTGA. This CDR3 region has 15 residues. The CDR3 spells CASSLRAGGYNEQFF. CDR3 DNA: TGTGCCAGCAGCTTAAGAGCGGGAGGGTACAATGAGCAGTTCTTC.

The CDR3 DNA is TGTGCCAGCAGCTTACCGGGACAGGGGTACGGCTACACCTTC. This codes for CASSLPGQGYGYTF. V gene TRBV5-4 combines with J gene TRBJ1-2; TRBD1 aligns across 10 bases. CDR3 length: 14 residues. Looked up from germline, CDR1 is SGHNT and CDR2 is YYREEE (reference sequence). The trim removed 2 bases at V and 8 bases at J, leaving 6 bases unmatched. The full variable domain, rest sourced from reference TRBV5-4 and TRBJ1-2, is ETGVTQSPTHLIKTRGQQVTLRCSSQSGHNTVSWYQQALGQGPQFIFQYYREEENGRGNFPPRFSGLQFPNYSSELNVNALELDDSALYLCASSLPGQGYGYTFGSGTRLTVV.

The J gene is TRBJ2-1, the V gene TRBV2; 7 positions agree with TRBD2. Trimming cost V 2 bases and J 6 bases; bases outside gene matches: 7. The CDR3 has 15 amino acids. The germline V gene has CDR1 SNHLY and CDR2 FYNNEI. The CDR3 loop reads CASSEFAGVSNEQFF. Here the CDR3 DNA reads TGTGCCAGCAGTGAATTTGCGGGAGTAAGCAATGAGCAGTTCTTC.

The chain employs TRBV9 and TRBJ2-5, with D tentatively TRBD2 (7 bases). Trimming stripped 4 bases from V and 5 bases from J, with 15 bases between. The length of the CDR3 is 14 residues. In germline, CDR1 is SGDLS, CDR2 YYNGEE. CDR3 sequence: CASSPRGADETQYF. The DNA for the CDR3 is TGTGCCAGCAGCCCCCGGGGGGCCGACGAGACCCAGTACTTC.

The sample holds one count of this clone. The J gene is TRBJ2-7, the V gene TRBV5-1; 13 bases agree with TRBD2. With 0 bases clipped from V and 2 bases from J, the junction kept 2 bases outside the gene matches. The germline CDR1 and CDR2 sequences are SGHRS and YFSETQ. CDR3 size: 16 residues. The CDR3 reads CASSLGLAGGTYEQYF. CDR3 nucleotide sequence: TGCGCCAGCAGCTTGGGACTAGCGGGAGGTACCTACGAGCAGTACTTC.

The chain combines TRBV4-3 with TRBJ2-7; 7 bases are a match to TRBD1. Trimming cost V 0 bases and J 2 bases; bases outside gene matches: 4. CDR1 is LGHNA and CDR2 is YSLEER in the germline V gene. The CDR3 sequence is 15 residues long. Here the CDR3 DNA reads TGCGCCAGCAGCCAAGAAAATGACAGGGCCTACGAGCAGTACTTC. Encoded protein: CASSQENDRAYEQYF.

The J gene is TRBJ2-7, the V gene TRBV5-4, with 8 bases that match TRBD1. The CDR3 has 16 amino acids. Per the germline V gene, CDR1 is SGHNT and CDR2 is YYREEE (reference sequence). The V and J ends lost 0 bases and 2 bases, in that order; junction bases with no gene match: 7. This chain's CDR3 is CASSLGQGAGTYEQYF. CDR3 coding DNA: TGTGCCAGCAGCTTGGGGCAGGGGGCAGGGACCTACGAGCAGTACTTC.

This rearrangement joins TRBV20-1 to TRBJ1-2, with 9 bases fitting TRBD1. V gave up 5 bases and J gave up 6 bases; unmatched junction bases: 1. This CDR3 has 11 residues. Germline V gene lookup returns CDR1 DFQATT and CDR2 SNEGSKA (reference sequence). CDR3 sequence reads: CSADRGNGYTF. The CDR3 DNA reads as TGCAGTGCTGACAGGGGGAATGGCTACACCTTC.

The J gene is TRBJ1-4, the V gene TRBV4-3, with 10 bases lining up with TRBD1. From germline, CDR1 is LGHNA and CDR2 YSLEER. After removal of 3 bases from V and 13 bases from J, the junction contained 8 bases not matched to a gene. The CDR3 runs 14 residues. In DNA, the CDR3 is TGCGCCAGCAGCCAGGAGACAGGGGGCGGGTCACTGTTTTTT. Its translation is CASSQETGGGSLFF.

This clone was seen once. The chain carries TRBV6-2 or TRBV6-3 and TRBJ2-5; TRBD1 agrees at 7 bases. The CDR3 has 16 residues. The germline gives CDR1 MNHEY, CDR2 SVGEGT. The trim removed 2 bases at V and 3 bases at J, leaving 9 bases unmatched. The CDR3 nucleotides read TGTGCCAGCAGTTACACCCCGGGACAGATAAAAGAGACCCAGTACTTC. This gives the protein CASSYTPGQIKETQYF.

This clone has just one count. Written as DNA, the CDR3 is TGCGCCAGCAGCCAAGATTTCGGGTCTAATAATGAAAAACTGTTTTTT. Encoded protein: CASSQDFGSNNEKLFF. The chain employs TRBV4-3 and TRBJ1-4; D is uncertain. The V gene's germline CDR1 is LGHNA and CDR2 YSLEER. Trimming shortened V by 0 bases and J by 4 bases, and 12 bases separated the two germline ends. The CDR3 spans 16 residues.

The chain joins TRBV18 to TRBJ2-1; D is ambiguous. The CDR3 runs to 15 residues. Per germline, CDR1 KGHSH and CDR2 LQKENI. Trimming removed 5 bases from V and 0 bases from J, with 11 bases in between. The CDR3 DNA is TGTGCCAGCTCAGCGACCCAGGACTCCTACAATGAGCAGTTCTTC. Encoded protein: CASSATQDSYNEQFF.

The genes are TRBV24-1 and TRBJ2-7; 11 bases align to TRBD2. The CDR3 consists of 16 residues. V trimming: 1 base; J trimming: 7 bases; junction bases outside the gene matches: 8. Germline assignment: CDR1 KGHDR and CDR2 SFDVKD. CDR3 DNA sequence: TGTGCCACCAGTGATTTCGGGACTAGCGGAATCCTTGAGCAGTACTTC. It encodes CATSDFGTSGILEQYF.